Here is one TCR beta chain with its context. Its antigen remains unknown. This sample is part of a study of cytomegalovirus exposure and HLA in healthy donors. Study results and caveats: The presence/absence work took it that sequencing depth was about the same across donors. The sole available immune exposure information was CMV serostatus. Later analysis identified a missense DCLRE1C variant that was linked to TCR beta V- and J-gene trimming. Associated with cytomegalovirus, according to the listing, were some 150 TCR beta chains.

A multiplex PCR was run with 60 Vbeta primers and 13 Jbeta primers. The protocol was immunoSEQ multiplex PCR, while the TCRdb copy is restricted to in-frame clones and leaves out a portion. The table shows 200,000 to 250,000 clones, with more than 85% occurring only once. This TCR was recovered from a woman between 18 and 30 years old in good health and CMV-seronegative. Sequenced: PBMCs.

CDR3 coding DNA: TGTGCCAGCAGCTTAATGGGGACAGCACAAGAGACCCAGTACTTC. Translated: CASSLMGTAQETQYF. The V gene is TRBV7-3, the J gene TRBJ2-5, with 7 bases lining up with TRBD1. With 1 base clipped from V and 2 bases from J, the junction kept 4 bases outside the gene matches. The CDR3 consists of 15 residues. The germline gives CDR1 SGHTA, CDR2 FQGTGA.